One sample yielded the 31 T cell receptor beta chains listed below, sequenced in a study of blood T cell repertoires in COVID-19 (dated by TCRdb to 2020 to 2021). The library was generated by the immunoSEQ multiplex PCR assay. Sourced from immuneACCESS, this table was stored by TCRdb with only in-frame sequences that have V and J called. A share of the clones is absent; for the studies checked, an unresolved V gene accounts for under half, and the remainder has no known explanation. The sample yields roughly 200,000 clones; 70% to 90% were counted once. The top ten clones comprise around a fifth of the sample. Sample: peripheral blood. These receptor sequences come from a man in his sixties with active or convalescent COVID-19.

The V call is TRBV5-1, the J call TRBJ1-2, with a possible D match to TRBD1 (6 bases). The germline V gene has CDR1 SGHRS and CDR2 YFSETQ. The ends were cut back, 1 base at V and 5 bases at J, with 9 bases in the middle. The CDR3 runs 13 residues. The CDR3 DNA sequence: TGCGCCAGCAGCTTGTCAGGGGAGTATGGCTACACCTTC. As protein: CASSLSGEYGYTF.

This clone was picked up one time. This chain links TRBV12-3 or TRBV12-4 with TRBJ2-7; possible D gene TRBD1, 5 bases. Trimming stripped 5 bases from V and 2 bases from J, with 10 bases between. The CDR3 is 13 amino acids. CDR3 nucleotides: TGTGCCAGCAGTAGACAGCTGACCTACGAGCAGTACTTC. Amino acid sequence: CASSRQLTYEQYF.

The chain uses TRBV28 and TRBJ1-5; possible D gene TRBD1, 5 bases. CDR3 length: 14 amino acids. Trimming stripped 6 bases from V and 3 bases from J, with 12 bases between. The germline V gene has CDR1 MDHEN and CDR2 SYDVKM. The DNA of the CDR3 is TGTGCCAGCAGCCATGGGACTGACAATCAGCCCCAGCATTTT. Encoded protein: CASSHGTDNQPQHF.

The chain couples TRBV12-3 or TRBV12-4 to TRBJ1-2; TRBD1 agrees at 9 bases. The trim removed 5 bases at V and 6 bases at J, leaving 4 bases unmatched. The CDR3 has 13 amino acids. This chain's CDR3 is CASSPRTGDGYTF. CDR3 nucleotide sequence: TGTGCCAGCAGTCCCAGGACAGGGGATGGCTACACCTTC.

The chain recombines TRBV7-9 with TRBJ2-3, with TRBD2 identical over 7 bases. V was pared by 5 bases and J by 2 bases, with 4 bases of the junction left unmatched. Germline loops: CDR1 SEHNR, CDR2 FQNEAQ (reference sequence). This CDR3 region has 14 residues. CDR3 in DNA: TGTGCCAGCAGCCCCGGGGGGAACACAGATACGCAGTATTTT. As protein: CASSPGGNTDTQYF.

Only a few counts were recorded for this clone. The chain is built from TRBV5-1 and TRBJ1-4; D uncertain. The V and J ends lost 0 bases and 6 bases respectively, with 6 bases between them. Germline V lookup: CDR1 SGHRS, CDR2 YFSETQ. This CDR3 region has 13 residues. For the CDR3, the DNA is TGCGCCAGCAGCTTGGCCGGGGATGAAAAACTGTTTTTT. This encodes CASSLAGDEKLFF.

The gene calls are TRBV4-1 and TRBJ2-5, with TRBD2 identical over 8 bases. CDR1 MGHRA and CDR2 YSYEKL come from the germline V gene. The ends lost 4 bases at V and 1 base at J; junction bases unmatched: 2. This CDR3 has 14 amino acids. The CDR3 reads CASSPGLAQETQYF. Here the CDR3 DNA reads TGCGCCAGCAGCCCCGGACTAGCCCAAGAGACCCAGTACTTC.

V usage is TRBV7-2 and J usage is TRBJ2-5, with 8 bases that match TRBD2. Germline assignment: CDR1 SGHTA and CDR2 FQGNSA. This CDR3 region has 15 residues. V lost 2 bases, J lost 4 bases, and 6 bases stayed unmatched. The CDR3 reads CASSLSGLVSETQYF. CDR3 sequence (DNA): TGTGCCAGCAGCTTATCGGGACTAGTCTCAGAGACCCAGTACTTC.

This chain uses TRBV24-1 with TRBJ1-2; TRBD1 might be the D (5 bases). Trimming left V 0 bases short and J 7 bases short, with 8 bases between. The CDR3 totals 13 residues. From germline, CDR1 is KGHDR and CDR2 SFDVKD. The CDR3 DNA follows: TGTGCCACCAGTGATTTGACGCAGGGTGGCTACACCTTC. This gives the protein CATSDLTQGGYTF.

The sample holds one count of this clone. Additional DNA sequences in this sample encode the identical CDR3. The V call is TRBV4-1, the J call TRBJ1-4; 7 bases agree with TRBD1. The length of the CDR3 is 14 residues. Germline CDR1 and CDR2: MGHRA and YSYEKL. J lost 8 bases, V lost 1 base, and 4 bases had no gene match. CDR3 DNA: TGCGCCAGCAGCCAAGTGGGGACAGACGAAAAACTGTTTTTT. The encoded protein is CASSQVGTDEKLFF.

The V call is TRBV7-3, the J call TRBJ1-2; no reliable D call. There are 15 residues in the CDR3. The germline CDR1 and CDR2 sequences are SGHTA and FQGTGA. V dropped 5 bases and J dropped 4 bases, with 17 bases sitting between them. The CDR3 is CASSPFEGMPYGYTF. The CDR3 DNA sequence: TGTGCCAGCAGCCCCTTTGAGGGTATGCCCTATGGCTACACCTTC.

V gene TRBV18 combines with J gene TRBJ1-6, with 9 bases that match TRBD1. The CDR3 has 15 residues. Germline V CDR1 and CDR2: KGHSH, LQKENI. V shed 5 bases and J 3 bases; nucleotides not matched to a gene: 2. The DNA for the CDR3 is TGTGCCAGCTCAGAGACAGGGGGCTATAATTCACCCCTCCACTTT. It encodes CASSETGGYNSPLHF. Drawing the rest from reference TRBV18 and TRBJ1-6, the complete variable domain is NAGVMQNPRHLVRRRGQEARLRCSPMKGHSHVYWYRQLPEEGLKFMVYLQKENIIDESGMPKERFSAEFPKEGPSILRIQQVVRGDSAAYFCASSETGGYNSPLHFGNGTRLTVT.

The chain joins TRBV7-3 to TRBJ1-1; a possible D gene is TRBD1 (5 bases). In germline, CDR1 is SGHTA, CDR2 FQGTGA. CDR3 length: 13 residues. Trimming shortened V by 4 bases and J by 6 bases, and 12 bases separated the two germline ends. CDR3 sequence reads: CASSSQGGAEAFF. DNA of the CDR3: TGTGCCAGCAGCTCGCAGGGTGGCGCTGAAGCTTTCTTT.

This chain links TRBV5-1 with TRBJ1-1, with TRBD1 matching over 7 bases. Germline V gene lookup returns CDR1 SGHRS and CDR2 YFSETQ. This CDR3 has 14 residues. With V trimmed by 4 bases and J by 2 bases, 5 bases remained unmatched. CDR3 in DNA: TGCGCCAGCAGCCGAGGGACAGCAAACACTGAAGCTTTCTTT. Translating gives CASSRGTANTEAFF.

This clone was seen only a few times. This sequence joins TRBV5-6 and TRBJ1-2; 8 bases agree with TRBD1. Trimming removed 4 bases from V and 3 bases from J; junction bases left unmatched: 8. CDR3 length: 15 amino acids. CDR1 SGHDT and CDR2 YYEEEE come from the germline V gene. CDR3 amino acids: CASSPRPGGYYGYTF. The CDR3 DNA is TGTGCCAGCAGCCCTCGTCCAGGGGGCTACTATGGCTACACCTTC.

This chain uses TRBV19 with TRBJ1-2; no definite D call. The V end was cut by 1 base, the J end by 2 bases, with 11 bases between. The CDR3 sequence is 15 residues long. Germline CDR1 and CDR2: LNHDA and SQIVND (reference sequence). The CDR3 DNA reads TGTGCCAGTAGTATAGGAGGGTTGTTCAACTATGGCTACACCTTC. Its protein is CASSIGGLFNYGYTF.

The chain carries TRBV2 and TRBJ1-5; 11 bases fit TRBD1. The CDR3 spans 15 residues. With 6 bases clipped from V and 0 bases from J, the junction kept 1 base outside the gene matches. Germline V gives CDR1 SNHLY, CDR2 FYNNEI. The CDR3: CASRGQGVSNQPQHF. The CDR3 DNA reads as TGTGCCAGCAGGGGACAGGGGGTTAGCAATCAGCCCCAGCATTTT.

This chain uses TRBV5-6 with TRBJ1-1; D perhaps matches TRBD1 (6 bases). Germline V CDR1 and CDR2: SGHDT, YYEEEE. The CDR3 length is 14 residues. Trimming removed 2 bases at V and 11 bases at J, with 19 bases between. CDR3 coding DNA: TGTGCCAGCAGCTTTCCTTCGGGACAAATCTCCGCTTTCTTT. Its protein is CASSFPSGQISAFF.

This CDR3 reads CASSPTGSDTQYF. For the CDR3, the DNA is TGTGCCAGCAGCCCCACAGGGTCGGATACGCAGTATTTT. The chain is built from TRBV5-4 and TRBJ2-3, with a possible D match to TRBD1 (6 bases). Germline V gene data show CDR1 as SGHNT and CDR2 as YYREEE (reference sequence). This CDR3 spans 13 amino acids. V was cut by 4 bases and J by 6 bases, with 12 bases left in between.

The chain combines TRBV29-1 with TRBJ1-5, with a possible D match to TRBD1 (5 bases). The ends were cut back, 4 bases at V and 6 bases at J, with 7 bases in the middle. From germline, CDR1 is SQVTM and CDR2 ANQGSEA. The CDR3 covers 11 residues. For the CDR3, the DNA is TGCAGCGTTGCAGGGCCTCAGCCCCAGCATTTT. This sequence encodes CSVAGPQPQHF.

This chain uses TRBV3-1 (or the pseudogene TRBV3-2) with TRBJ1-6, with 8 nucleotides matching TRBD1. V shed 4 bases, J shed 11 bases, and the junction held 7 bases outside the gene matches. This CDR3 has 14 residues. Per the germline V gene, CDR1 is LGHDT and CDR2 is YNNKEL (reference sequence). In DNA form, the CDR3 reads TGTGCCAGCAGCCGGGGACAGGAAAGAACACCCCTCCACTTT. It is translated as CASSRGQERTPLHF.

V and J are TRBV2 and TRBJ2-5; TRBD2 is a possible D gene (6 bases). The V end was cut by 6 bases, the J end by 1 base, with 15 bases between. This CDR3 contains 15 residues. Germline V CDR1 and CDR2: SNHLY, FYNNEI. CDR3 residues: CASRTSWDSQETQYF. As DNA, the CDR3 is TGTGCCAGCAGGACCTCCTGGGACTCCCAAGAGACCCAGTACTTC.

This chain joins TRBV7-2 and TRBJ2-1, with TRBD2 matching over 12 bases. Germline CDR1 SGHTA, CDR2 FQGNSA. This CDR3 is 15 amino acids long. With 2 bases clipped from V and 8 bases from J, the junction kept 4 bases outside the gene matches. The CDR3 DNA sequence: TGTGCCAGCAGCTTACTAGCGGGGGGGCCAGATGAGCAGTTCTTC. Its protein is CASSLLAGGPDEQFF.

V gene TRBV27 combines with J gene TRBJ2-1, with 10 bases that match TRBD2. The germline V gene encodes CDR1 MNHEY and CDR2 SMNVEV (reference sequence). Trimming at V came to 5 bases and at J to 4 bases, leaving 5 bases not matched to a gene. CDR3 length: 15 residues. CDR3 DNA: TGTGCCAGCAGTCTCCTAGCGGGGGCTTACAATGAGCAGTTCTTC. It specifies CASSLLAGAYNEQFF.

A remark on this clone: At the DNA level, this CDR3 is encoded by other sequences in the same sample as well. The chain couples TRBV3-1 (or the pseudogene TRBV3-2) to TRBJ1-3; 8 bases are a match to TRBD1. Germline V CDR1 and CDR2: LGHDT, YNNKEL (reference sequence). The CDR3 runs to 15 residues. Unmatched junction bases numbered 4, after V lost 4 bases and J lost 2 bases. The CDR3 loop is CASSLGTGTGNTIYF. For the CDR3, the DNA is TGTGCCAGCAGCCTAGGGACAGGTACTGGAAACACCATATATTTT.

This clone has just one count. The chain links TRBV7-9 to TRBJ1-5; 7 bases align to TRBD1. There are 13 residues in the CDR3. The V gene's germline CDR1 is SEHNR and CDR2 FQNEAQ (reference sequence). The junction had 2 bases not matched to a gene; V was cut back by 3 bases and J by 6 bases. The CDR3 nucleotides read TGTGCCAGCAGCTTGACAGGGAGTCAGCCCCAGCATTTT. This gives the protein CASSLTGSQPQHF.

This clone was counted a single time. The chain employs TRBV5-1 and TRBJ1-5; 7 bases are a match to TRBD1. The CDR3 sequence is 14 residues long. The germline gives CDR1 SGHRS, CDR2 YFSETQ. V trimming: 0 bases; J trimming: 7 bases; junction bases outside the gene matches: 4. The CDR3 sequence: CASSLGPGGQPQHF. The DNA for the CDR3 is TGCGCCAGCAGCTTGGGGCCAGGGGGGCAGCCCCAGCATTTT.

This chain uses TRBV6-5 with TRBJ1-5; D is undetermined. Germline-derived CDR1 and CDR2 are MNHEY and SVGAGI. The V end lost 6 bases, the J end lost 0 bases, and 6 bases lay between the germline ends. The CDR3 loop spans 13 amino acids. As DNA, the CDR3 is TGTGCCAGCAGAGACAATAGCAATCAGCCCCAGCATTTT. As protein: CASRDNSNQPQHF.

The chain is built from TRBV5-4 and TRBJ2-3; 9 nucleotides align to TRBD1. Germline CDR1 is SGHNT and CDR2 is YYREEE (reference sequence). V lost 5 bases and J lost 4; bases outside the gene matches: 8. CDR3 length: 15 residues. For the CDR3, the DNA is TGTGCCAGCAGGGCCACAGGGGGCCGCCCAGATACGCAGTATTTT. Protein sequence: CASRATGGRPDTQYF.

The chain carries TRBV27 and TRBJ2-2; 9 nucleotides line up with TRBD1. The CDR3 totals 15 residues. Germline CDR1 reads MNHEY; CDR2 reads SMNVEV (reference sequence). After removal of 5 bases from V and 3 bases from J, the junction contained 4 bases not matched to a gene. CDR3 DNA sequence: TGTGCCAGCAGTGGCGGGACAGGGTACACCGGGGAGCTGTTTTTT. It specifies CASSGGTGYTGELFF.

The chain recombines TRBV6-5 with TRBJ2-7; a possible D gene is TRBD2 (5 bases). Germline V gives CDR1 MNHEY, CDR2 SVGAGI. V was shortened by 0 bases and J by 4 bases, with 7 bases between the two germline ends. The CDR3 has 13 residues. For the CDR3, the DNA is TGTGCCAGCAGTTACTCTCGGGGATACGAGCAGTACTTC. Translation gives CASSYSRGYEQYF.